This T cell receptor beta chain was captured by sequencing in a study of Tregs in tolerant kidney transplant recipients. Study context: Mixed chimerism was transient after nonmyeloablative marrow transplants from related graft donors. General study findings and limits: The most relevant donor-specific Treg TCRbeta repertoire apparently came from expansion with activated donor B cells. Antigen-driven expansion was suggested because donor-specific Tregs expanded more than all Tregs in tolerant patients.

The table came from immunoSEQ multiplex PCR; TCRdb's copy has only in-frame clones and leaves some out. This table lists some 52,000 clones. CDR3 length: 14 amino acids. Trimming at V came to 4 bases and at J to 4 bases, leaving 7 bases not matched to a gene. Germline V gives CDR1 SGHRS, CDR2 YFSETQ. Unstimulated regulatory T cells (CD4+CD25+CD127-), CD4+CD25- non-regulatory cells, CD4 and CD8 cells were FACS-sorted from thawed PBMCs. Concerning this clone: The antigen is unknown. The read ends 3 residues shy of where the CDR3 ends; the end is completed using the germline J gene.

The starting material was CD4+ T cells from blood, obtained before the transplant. The clonotype was recovered from a human donor who received a combined kidney and bone marrow transplant. J is TRBJ1-1 and V is TRBV5-1; TRBD1 agrees at 7 bases. The CDR3 loop reads CASSGGGGSTEAFF. Incomplete CDR3 DNA: TGCGCCAGCAGCGGAGGGGGCGGCAGCACTGAA.